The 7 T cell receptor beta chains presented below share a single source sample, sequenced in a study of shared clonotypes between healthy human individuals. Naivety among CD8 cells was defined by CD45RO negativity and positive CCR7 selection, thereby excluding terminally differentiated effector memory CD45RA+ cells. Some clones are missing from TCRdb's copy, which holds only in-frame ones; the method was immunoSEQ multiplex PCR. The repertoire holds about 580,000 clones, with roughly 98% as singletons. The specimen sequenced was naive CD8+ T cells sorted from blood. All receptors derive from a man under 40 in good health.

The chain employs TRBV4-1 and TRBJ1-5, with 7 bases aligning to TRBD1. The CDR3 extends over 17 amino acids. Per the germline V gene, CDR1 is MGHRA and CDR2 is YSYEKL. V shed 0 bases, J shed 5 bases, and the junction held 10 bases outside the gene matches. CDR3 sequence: CASSQDPGQRNHQPQHF. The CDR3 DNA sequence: TGCGCCAGCAGCCAAGATCCGGGACAGCGGAATCATCAGCCCCAGCATTTT.

CDR3 region: CSVEDWTEAFF. DNA of the CDR3: TGCAGCGTTGAAGATTGGACTGAAGCTTTCTTT. The genes are TRBV29-1 and TRBJ1-1; D uncertain. The CDR3 is 11 residues long. Germline V gives CDR1 SQVTM, CDR2 ANQGSEA. Trimming took 0 bases from V and 5 from J, leaving 4 bases between them.

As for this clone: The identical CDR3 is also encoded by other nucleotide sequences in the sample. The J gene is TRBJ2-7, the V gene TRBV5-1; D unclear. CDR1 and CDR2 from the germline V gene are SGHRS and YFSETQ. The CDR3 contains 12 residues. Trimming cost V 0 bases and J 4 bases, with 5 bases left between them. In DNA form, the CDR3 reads TGCGCCAGCAGCTTGGGGGGATACGAGCAGTACTTC. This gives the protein CASSLGGYEQYF.

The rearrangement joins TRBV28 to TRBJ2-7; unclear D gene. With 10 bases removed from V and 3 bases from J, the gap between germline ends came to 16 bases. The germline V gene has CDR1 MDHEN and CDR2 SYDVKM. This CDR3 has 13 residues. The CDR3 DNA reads TGTGCCACCCGGCTAGGGAACCTCTACGAGCAGTACTTC. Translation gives CATRLGNLYEQYF.

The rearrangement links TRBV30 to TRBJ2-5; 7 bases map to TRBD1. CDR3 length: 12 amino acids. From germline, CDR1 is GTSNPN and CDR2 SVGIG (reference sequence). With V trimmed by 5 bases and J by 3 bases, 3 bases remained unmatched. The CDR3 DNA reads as TGTGCCTGGGGGACAGTAGAAGAGACCCAGTACTTC. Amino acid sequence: CAWGTVEETQYF.

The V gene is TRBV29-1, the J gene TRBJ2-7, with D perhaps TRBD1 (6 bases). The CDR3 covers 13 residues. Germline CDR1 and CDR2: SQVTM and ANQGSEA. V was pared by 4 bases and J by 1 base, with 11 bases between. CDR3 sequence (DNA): TGCAGCGTTGTGGACAGAGGGTCCTACGAGCAGTACTTC. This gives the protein CSVVDRGSYEQYF.

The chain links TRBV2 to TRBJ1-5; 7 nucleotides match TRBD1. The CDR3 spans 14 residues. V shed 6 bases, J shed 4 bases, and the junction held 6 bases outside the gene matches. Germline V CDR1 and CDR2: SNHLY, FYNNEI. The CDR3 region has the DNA TGTGCCAGCAGATCCGGGACAGTTAATCAGCCCCAGCATTTT. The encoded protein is CASRSGTVNQPQHF. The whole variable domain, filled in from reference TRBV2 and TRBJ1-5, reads EPEVTQTPSHQVTQMGQEVILRCVPISNHLYFYWYRQILGQKVEFLVSFYNNEISEKSEIFDDQFSVERPDGSNFTLKIRSTKLEDSAMYFCASRSGTVNQPQHFGDGTRLSIL.